A selection of T cell receptor beta chains follows, all from one sample in a study of T-cell memory formation after mild COVID-19. TCRdb re-analysed the 5' RACE reads in MiXCR, keeping a single row per CDR3 protein. The sample records some 54,000 distinct CDR3 sequences, roughly 9.5% being singletons. Material for sequencing was PBMCs or a T cell subset sorted from them (not recorded which). These receptor sequences come from a man aged 18 to 30 who had mild COVID-19 (a few samples of this study predate the infection). Cell type and time point are not known. The CDR3 runs from the conserved cysteine through the conserved F or W. The order of the fields is V gene, J gene, D gene, clone size, CDR3 protein, CDR3 DNA. D genes are given only for firm matches. Where a row states a size, it is once, few, many or the class of an expanded clone; other rows omit it.

>TRBV29-1|TRBJ2-7|-|many
CSARAWDEQYF
TGCAGCGCGAGGGCTTGGGACGAGCAGTACTTC
>TRBV7-2|TRBJ2-3|-|few
CASSFTPDTQYF
TGTGCCAGCAGCTTCACCCCAGATACGCAGTATTTT
>TRBV9|TRBJ2-1|TRBD1|few
CASRPGQLSNEQFF
TGTGCCAGCAGGCCGGGACAGCTTTCCAATGAGCAGTTCTTC
>TRBV12-3/TRBV12-4|TRBJ2-7|-|-
CASSQGQGEQYF
TGTGCCAGCAGCCAGGGCCAGGGGGAGCAGTACTTC
>TRBV7-2|TRBJ2-4|-|many
CASSHHTGRDKNIQYF
TGTGCCAGCAGCCATCATACAGGGAGGGACAAAAACATTCAGTACTTC
>TRBV12-3/TRBV12-4|TRBJ2-7|TRBD1|few
CASSLGGTGYEQYF
TGTGCCAGCAGTTTAGGGGGGACAGGGTACGAGCAGTACTTC
>TRBV9|TRBJ2-1|-|-
CASSVGDNEQFF
TGTGCCAGCAGCGTGGGTGACAATGAGCAGTTCTTC
>TRBV7-2|TRBJ2-3|-|many
CASSLEVAGQDTQYF
TGTGCCAGCAGCTTAGAAGTTGCGGGGCAAGATACGCAGTATTTT
>TRBV3-1|TRBJ2-2|-|few
CASSQNTGTNTGELFF
TGTGCCAGCAGCCAGAATACAGGGACGAACACCGGGGAGCTGTTTTTT
>TRBV5-6|TRBJ2-5|-|many
CASSHGRRVGETQYF
TGTGCCAGCAGTCACGGGCGAAGGGTGGGAGAGACCCAGTACTTC
>TRBV20-1|TRBJ1-2|TRBD1|few
CSAPQGANYGYTF
TGCAGTGCTCCACAGGGGGCTAACTATGGCTACACCTTC
>TRBV5-1|TRBJ2-3|-|few
CASSITGPDTQYF
TGCGCCAGCAGCATCACCGGGCCAGATACGCAGTATTTT
>TRBV28|TRBJ2-1|-|-
CASSLASTYNEQFF
TGTGCCAGCAGTTTAGCCAGCACCTACAATGAGCAGTTCTTC
>TRBV7-9|TRBJ2-3|-|many
CASSLDSTPDTQYF
TGTGCCAGCAGCCTGGACTCAACCCCAGATACGCAGTATTTT
>TRBV10-3|TRBJ1-3|-|-
CAISATLSSGNTIYF
TGTGCCATCAGCGCCACACTGAGCTCTGGAAACACCATATATTTT
>TRBV5-1|TRBJ2-7|-|many
CASSLQGGLYEQYF
TGCGCCAGCAGCTTACAGGGTGGCCTCTACGAGCAGTACTTC
>TRBV12-3/TRBV12-4|TRBJ2-1|TRBD2|many
CASSLTSGNNEQFF
TGTGCCAGCAGTTTAACTAGCGGAAACAATGAGCAGTTCTTC
>TRBV5-1|TRBJ2-5|-|few
CASSLAQVLETQYF
TGCGCCAGCAGCTTGGCCCAGGTTCTAGAGACCCAGTACTTC
>TRBV7-3|TRBJ2-3|-|many
CASSLVVEDTQYF
TGTGCCAGCAGCTTAGTAGTAGAAGATACGCAGTATTTT
>TRBV12-3/TRBV12-4|TRBJ1-3|-|few
CASSSTVSGNTIYF
TGTGCCAGCAGCTCAACAGTCTCTGGAAACACCATATATTTT
>TRBV20-1|TRBJ2-5|-|few
CSARPGGQETQYF
TGCAGTGCTAGGCCCGGGGGCCAAGAGACCCAGTACTTC
>TRBV6-1|TRBJ1-6|-|few
CASSERQIYNSPLHF
TGTGCCAGCAGTGAGAGACAGATTTATAATTCACCCCTCCACTTT
>TRBV5-1|TRBJ2-3|-|-
CASRLGSSVAPDTQYF
TGCGCCAGCAGATTGGGATCTAGCGTCGCCCCAGATACGCAGTATTTT
>TRBV11-2|TRBJ1-1|-|few
CASSSPAGALTEAFF
TGTGCCAGCAGCTCACCGGCGGGGGCTTTGACTGAAGCTTTCTTT
>TRBV14|TRBJ2-3|-|many
CASSQVRDSLPYF
TGTGCCAGCAGCCAAGTACGGGACTCCCTCCCGTATTTT
>TRBV2|TRBJ2-1|-|few
CASSDDREYEQFF
TGTGCCAGCAGTGATGATAGGGAGTATGAGCAGTTCTTC
>TRBV15|TRBJ1-2|-|-
CATSPGVPYGYTF
TGTGCCACCAGCCCAGGGGTCCCCTATGGCTACACCTTC
>TRBV6-5|TRBJ1-6|TRBD1|-
CASRPTGRNSPLHF
TGTGCCAGCAGACCGACAGGGAGGAATTCACCCCTCCACTTT
>TRBV29-1|TRBJ1-2|TRBD1|-
CSVLQGADYGYTF
TGCAGCGTCTTACAGGGGGCAGACTATGGCTACACCTTC
>TRBV24-1|TRBJ2-1|-|few
CATSAQTGLNYNEQFF
TGTGCCACCAGTGCACAGACAGGACTCAATTACAATGAGCAGTTCTTC
>TRBV29-1|TRBJ2-5|-|many
CSVEGREGETQYF
TGCAGCGTTGAAGGGCGCGAGGGAGAGACCCAGTACTTC